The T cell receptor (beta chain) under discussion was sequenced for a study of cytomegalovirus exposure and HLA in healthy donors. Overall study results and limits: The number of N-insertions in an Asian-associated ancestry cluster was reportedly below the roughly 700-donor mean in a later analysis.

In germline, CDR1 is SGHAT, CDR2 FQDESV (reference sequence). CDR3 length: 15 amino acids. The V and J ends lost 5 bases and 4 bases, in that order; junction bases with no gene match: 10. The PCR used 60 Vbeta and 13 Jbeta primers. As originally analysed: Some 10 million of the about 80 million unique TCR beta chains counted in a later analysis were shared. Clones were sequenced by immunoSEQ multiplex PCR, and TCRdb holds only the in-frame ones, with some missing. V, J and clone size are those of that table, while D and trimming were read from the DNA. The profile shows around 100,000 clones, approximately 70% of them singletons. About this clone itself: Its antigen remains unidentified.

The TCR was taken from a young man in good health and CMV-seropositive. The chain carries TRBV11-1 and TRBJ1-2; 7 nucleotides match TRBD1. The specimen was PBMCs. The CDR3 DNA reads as TGTGCCAGCAGCCCTAATACGGGACAGACCTATGGCTACACCTTC. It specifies CASSPNTGQTYGYTF.